The sequence of this T cell receptor beta chain was determined in a study of beta chain features in type 1 diabetes. A few counts support this clone. What it binds is unknown. Study results and limitations: The naive, central memory and Treg TCRB repertoires looked more alike in patients than they did in healthy donors. Patients with Type 1 diabetes showed moderately but significantly shorter TCRB CDR3s in all four CD4+ subsets.

The investigators reverse transcribed all of the isolated RNA, so they sequenced expressed TCRB transcripts. Libraries were prepared by immunoSEQ multiplex PCR; TCRdb keeps only in-frame clonotypes and omits some of them. The repertoire has around 400,000 clones, roughly 16% of them found once; the top ten carry under 0.02%. Trimming shortened V by 0 bases and J by 9 bases, and 10 bases separated the two germline ends. Germline CDR1 and CDR2: SGDLS and YYNGEE. The CDR3 loop spans 13 amino acids. The TCR sequence derives from a woman between 18 and 29 years old in good health. The sample comprised naive CD4+ T cells from blood. The rearrangement uses TRBV9 and TRBJ2-1, with no clear D. The DNA for the CDR3 is TGTGCCAGCAGCGTAGCTTTAATGGCTGAGCAGTTCTTC. It encodes CASSVALMAEQFF.